This T cell receptor beta chain was profiled in a study of identical twins. Overall study findings and caveats: Beta out-of-frame sequences displayed a weaker excess of sharing between twins. Rather than following the same donors, the conclusions depended on cross-sectional statistical analysis.

Germline V gene lookup returns CDR1 SGHTA and CDR2 FQGTGA. The CDR3 extends over 13 residues, inclusive of both ends. MiXCR, run by TCRdb on the 5' RACE reads, gives a single entry per CDR3 protein. The sample consists of around 530,000 distinct CDR3 sequences, 15% of them appearing once. This clonotype was detected a few times. Its specificity is unknown. The DNA is left out, because the CDR3 cannot be placed on it with certainty; the CDR3 is given as TCRdb lists it. The sample also formed part of further work on yellow fever vaccine responses in identical twins. From that study: Twins reportedly mounted vaccine T cell responses that seemed partly convergent, partly personalized.

The TCR comes from a woman aged 18-29 years in good health. J is TRBJ2-2 and V is TRBV7-3. Sequenced: CD4+ T cells sorted from blood. This chain's CDR3 is CASSLFLSGELFF.